One and the same sample provided the 18 T cell receptor beta chains below, sequenced in a study of blood T cell repertoires in COVID-19. Generated by immunoSEQ multiplex PCR, the TCRdb table keeps only in-frame clones and is missing some. The sample yields 35,000 to 50,000 clones, 90% seen once. Sequenced: peripheral blood. The source is a man between 45 and 60 years old with active COVID-19.

The J gene is TRBJ1-6, the V gene TRBV5-1; D is possibly TRBD1 (5 bases). Trimming took 5 bases from V and 5 from J, leaving 11 bases between them. Germline V lookup: CDR1 SGHRS, CDR2 YFSETQ. The CDR3 runs to 14 residues. This chain's CDR3 is CASSFGHDNSPLHF. The CDR3 DNA sequence: TGCGCCAGCAGTTTCGGACACGATAATTCACCCCTCCACTTT. The full variable domain, its missing parts supplied by reference TRBV5-1 and TRBJ1-6, is KAGVTQTPRYLIKTRGQQVTLSCSPISGHRSVSWYQQTPGQGLQFLFEYFSETQRNKGNFPGRFSGRQFSNSRSEMNVSTLELGDSALYLCASSFGHDNSPLHFGNGTRLTVT.

The chain uses TRBV10-3 and TRBJ2-7; a possible D gene is TRBD1 (5 bases). The CDR3 runs to 12 residues. V shed 2 bases and J shed 3 bases, with 5 bases lying between them. CDR1 is ENHRY and CDR2 is SYGVKD in the germline V gene. This CDR3 is CAISEQGYEQYF. CDR3 bases: TGTGCCATCAGTGAGCAGGGCTACGAGCAGTACTTC.

The chain joins TRBV2 to TRBJ1-5; D not resolved. V shed 2 bases and J shed 2 bases, with 22 bases lying between them. Germline V gene sequence: CDR1 SNHLY, CDR2 FYNNEI. This CDR3 has 19 amino acids. The DNA for the CDR3 is TGTGCCAGCAGTGAATCCAGCGTGCTTCGTTATAAGGGCAATCAGCCCCAGCATTTT. Protein: CASSESSVLRYKGNQPQHF.

The chain has TRBV6-2 or TRBV6-3 and TRBJ2-7; 10 positions match TRBD1. The V gene's germline CDR1 is MNHEY and CDR2 SVGEGT. Germline trimming cut 5 bases from V and 1 base from J; bases unmatched to any gene: 5. The CDR3 contains 15 residues. CDR3 residues: CASSLRDRGSYEQYF. DNA of the CDR3: TGTGCCAGCAGTCTCCGGGACAGGGGTTCCTACGAGCAGTACTTC.

The rearrangement links TRBV19 to TRBJ2-2; D gene uncertain. V lost 5 bases, J lost 6 bases, and 16 bases lay in between. This CDR3 has 15 amino acids. The V gene's germline CDR1 is LNHDA and CDR2 SQIVND (reference sequence). In DNA, the CDR3 is TGTGCCAGTAGTGATGGCCTAGTGCGGTCCGGGGAGCTGTTTTTT. This codes for CASSDGLVRSGELFF. The full variable domain, with the rest looked up from reference TRBV19 and TRBJ2-2, is DGGITQSPKYLFRKEGQNVTLSCEQNLNHDAMYWYRQDPGQGLRLIYYSQIVNDFQKGDIAEGYSVSREKKESFPLTVTSAQKNPTAFYLCASSDGLVRSGELFFGEGSRLTVL.

The chain links TRBV2 to TRBJ1-2; no reliable D call. Germline CDR1 is SNHLY and CDR2 is FYNNEI. This CDR3 spans 13 amino acids. V lost 2 bases and J 4 bases, leaving 8 bases between the germline ends. The CDR3 DNA reads as TGTGCCAGCAGTGAACGTCAGGTCTATGGCTACACCTTC. Amino acids: CASSERQVYGYTF.

The V gene is TRBV3-1 (or the pseudogene TRBV3-2), the J gene TRBJ1-1, with 9 nucleotides matching TRBD1. V lost 1 base, J lost 6 bases, and 9 bases stayed unmatched. There are 16 residues in the CDR3. Germline CDR1 reads LGHDT; CDR2 reads YNNKEL (reference sequence). This CDR3 is CASSQASGTGRSEAFF. The CDR3 DNA is TGTGCCAGCAGCCAAGCATCCGGGACAGGGCGTTCTGAAGCTTTCTTT.

This clone was observed once. The chain is built from TRBV19 and TRBJ2-2, with D unresolved. The CDR3 is 15 residues long. V was trimmed by 6 bases and J by 2 bases, leaving 13 bases between them. Germline CDR1 LNHDA, CDR2 SQIVND (reference sequence). The CDR3 region is CASRSQSLNTGELFF. For the CDR3, the DNA is TGTGCCAGTAGATCTCAGTCCTTAAACACCGGGGAGCTGTTTTTT.

The CDR3 DNA reads TGTGCCAGCAGCTTAGCGGGACAGGCTAATGAAAAACTGTTTTTT. Its translation: CASSLAGQANEKLFF. The V and J genes are TRBV7-2 and TRBJ1-4, with TRBD1 matching 8 bases. The CDR3 is 15 amino acids. The V and J ends lost 0 bases and 3 bases, in that order; junction bases with no gene match: 0. Germline V CDR1 and CDR2: SGHTA, FQGNSA.

V and J are TRBV28 and TRBJ2-1, with 12 bases aligning to TRBD2. The CDR3 runs to 15 residues. With 3 bases clipped from V and 7 bases from J, the junction kept 4 bases outside the gene matches. In germline, CDR1 is MDHEN, CDR2 SYDVKM. As DNA, the CDR3 is TGTGCCAGCAGTTTGCTCACTAGCGGGGGGAATGAGCAGTTCTTC. Its translation: CASSLLTSGGNEQFF.

This sequence joins TRBV5-1 and TRBJ2-3; D perhaps matches TRBD2 (5 bases). V lost 0 bases to trimming and J lost 3 bases, with 8 bases between them. This CDR3 is 14 amino acids long. The germline gives CDR1 SGHRS, CDR2 YFSETQ. CDR3 nucleotide sequence: TGCGCCAGCAGCTTGGATACGGGAACAGATACGCAGTATTTT. It yields the protein CASSLDTGTDTQYF.

The chain has TRBV11-2 and TRBJ2-5; a weak D match, TRBD1 (6 bases). From germline, CDR1 is SGHAT and CDR2 FQNNGV. The V and J ends lost 2 bases and 7 bases respectively, with 11 bases between them. The CDR3 totals 13 residues. The CDR3 sequence is CASSLLGAVTQYF. CDR3 nucleotide sequence: TGTGCCAGCAGCTTATTGGGGGCTGTGACCCAGTACTTC.

J is TRBJ1-1 and V is TRBV4-3; D ambiguous. Deletions cut 0 bases from V and 4 bases from J, with 6 bases between. CDR3 length: 13 residues. Per germline, CDR1 LGHNA and CDR2 YSLEER. The CDR3 coding sequence is TGCGCCAGCAGCCAAGAAGCGTCCACTGAAGCTTTCTTT. Its translation: CASSQEASTEAFF.

Only a few counts were recorded for this clone. DNA of the CDR3: TGTGCCAGCAGCCCCCTAGACAGGGGGGCATACAATGAGCAGTTCTTC. Its protein product is CASSPLDRGAYNEQFF. The gene calls are TRBV27 and TRBJ2-1; 9 bases are a match to TRBD1. With 6 bases clipped from V and 4 bases from J, the junction kept 10 bases outside the gene matches. The CDR3 has 16 amino acids. CDR1 MNHEY and CDR2 SMNVEV come from the germline V gene (reference sequence).

The chain couples TRBV19 to TRBJ1-5; D remains unclear. The germline V gene has CDR1 LNHDA and CDR2 SQIVND (reference sequence). Trimming took off 5 bases at V and 4 bases at J, with 12 bases between the two ends. CDR3 length: 14 amino acids. CDR3 in amino acids: CASSLGLVNQPQHF. The CDR3 DNA sequence: TGTGCCAGTAGTCTTGGACTGGTAAATCAGCCCCAGCATTTT.

The rearrangement joins TRBV7-2 to TRBJ2-2; a possible D gene is TRBD2 (6 bases). Germline V lookup: CDR1 SGHTA, CDR2 FQGNSA. V shed 6 bases and J shed 3 bases, with 11 bases lying between them. The CDR3 spans 14 residues. The CDR3 DNA follows: TGTGCCAGCAGGGACTACGGACACACCGGGGAGCTGTTTTTT. As protein: CASRDYGHTGELFF.

This clone appeared a single time. The chain combines TRBV6-5 with TRBJ1-6; no reliable D call. The CDR3 is 15 amino acids. Between the trimmed V and J ends, which lost 6 bases and 10 bases, there was a span of 19 bases. Germline-derived CDR1 and CDR2 are MNHEY and SVGAGI. CDR3 coding DNA: TGTGCCAGCAGAAATAATCGACATTCTGCCTCACCCCTCCACTTT. Its translation is CASRNNRHSASPLHF.

This clone was recorded once. The chain combines TRBV6-5 with TRBJ2-7; TRBD2 matches at 10 bases. The CDR3 has 13 residues. Germline V gene sequence: CDR1 MNHEY, CDR2 SVGAGI. The J segment lost 11 bases and the V segment lost 8 bases, leaving 12 bases of the junction unmatched. The CDR3 sequence is CASGELAGWLEYF. In DNA form, the CDR3 reads TGTGCCAGCGGGGAACTAGCGGGGTGGTTGGAGTACTTC.